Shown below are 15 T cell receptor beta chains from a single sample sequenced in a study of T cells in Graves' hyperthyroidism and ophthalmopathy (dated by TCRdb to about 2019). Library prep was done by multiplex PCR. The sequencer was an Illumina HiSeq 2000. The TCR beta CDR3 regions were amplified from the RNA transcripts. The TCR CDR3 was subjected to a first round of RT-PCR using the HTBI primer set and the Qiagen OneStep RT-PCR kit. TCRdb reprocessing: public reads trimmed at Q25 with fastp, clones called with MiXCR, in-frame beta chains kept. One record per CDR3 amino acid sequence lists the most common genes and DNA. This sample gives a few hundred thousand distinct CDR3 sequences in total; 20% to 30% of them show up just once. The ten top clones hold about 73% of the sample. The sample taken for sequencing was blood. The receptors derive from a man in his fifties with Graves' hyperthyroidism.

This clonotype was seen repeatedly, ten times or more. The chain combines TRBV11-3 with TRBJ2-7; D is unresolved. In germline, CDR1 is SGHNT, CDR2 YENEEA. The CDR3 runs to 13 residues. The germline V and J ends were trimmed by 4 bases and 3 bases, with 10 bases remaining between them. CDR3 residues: CASSSGILYEQYF. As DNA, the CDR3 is TGTGCCAGCAGCTCGGGCATCCTCTACGAGCAGTACTTC. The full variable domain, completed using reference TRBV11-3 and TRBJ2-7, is EAGVVQSPRYKIIEKKQPVAFWCNPISGHNTLYWYLQNLGQGPELLIRYENEEAVDDSQLPKDRFSAERLKGVDSTLKIQPAELGDSAVYLCASSSGILYEQYFGPGTRLTVT.

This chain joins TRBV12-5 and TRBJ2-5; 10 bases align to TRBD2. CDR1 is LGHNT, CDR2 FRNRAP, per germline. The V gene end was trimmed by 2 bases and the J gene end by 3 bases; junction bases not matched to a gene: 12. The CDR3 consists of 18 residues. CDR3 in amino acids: CASGLIVSASGRKETQYF. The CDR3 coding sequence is TGTGCTAGTGGTTTGATTGTTTCGGCTAGCGGGAGAAAAGAGACCCAGTACTTC.

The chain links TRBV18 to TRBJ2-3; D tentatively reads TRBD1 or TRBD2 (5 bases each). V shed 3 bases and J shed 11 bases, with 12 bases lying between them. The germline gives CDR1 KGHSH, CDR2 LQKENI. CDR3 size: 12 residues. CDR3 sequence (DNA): TGTGCCAGCTCACCCGGGACGCCTCGGCAGTATTTT. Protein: CASSPGTPRQYF.

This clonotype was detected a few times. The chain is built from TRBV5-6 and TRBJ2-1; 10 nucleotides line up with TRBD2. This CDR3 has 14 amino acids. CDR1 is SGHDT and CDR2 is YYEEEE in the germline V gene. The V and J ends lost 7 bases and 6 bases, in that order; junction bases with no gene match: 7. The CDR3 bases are TGTGCCAGCTCGGGTCTAGCGGGAGTCAATGAGCAGTTCTTC. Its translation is CASSGLAGVNEQFF.

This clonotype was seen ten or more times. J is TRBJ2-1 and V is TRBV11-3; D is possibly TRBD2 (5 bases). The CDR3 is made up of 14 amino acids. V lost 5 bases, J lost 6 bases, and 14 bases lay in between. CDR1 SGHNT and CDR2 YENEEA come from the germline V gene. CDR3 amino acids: CASSLTRTFNEQFF. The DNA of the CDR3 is TGTGCCAGCAGCCTTACCCGGACTTTCAATGAGCAGTTCTTC.

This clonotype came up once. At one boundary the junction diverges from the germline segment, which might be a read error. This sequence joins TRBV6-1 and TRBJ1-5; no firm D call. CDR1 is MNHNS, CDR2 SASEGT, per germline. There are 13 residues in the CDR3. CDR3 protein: CASSEFWDQPRHF. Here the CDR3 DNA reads TGTGCCAGCAGTGAATTTTGGGATCAGCCCCGGCATTTT.

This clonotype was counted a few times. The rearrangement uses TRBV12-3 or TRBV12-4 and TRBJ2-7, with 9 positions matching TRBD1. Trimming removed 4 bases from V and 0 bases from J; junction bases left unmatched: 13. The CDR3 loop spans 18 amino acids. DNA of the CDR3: TGTGCCAGCAGTTATAGAACCACCGGGACAGGGAGCTCCTACGAGCAGTACTTC. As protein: CASSYRTTGTGSSYEQYF.

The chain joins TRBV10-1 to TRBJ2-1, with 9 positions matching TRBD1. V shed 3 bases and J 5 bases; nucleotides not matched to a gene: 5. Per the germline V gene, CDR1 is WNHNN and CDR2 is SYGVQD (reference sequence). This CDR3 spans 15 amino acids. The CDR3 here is CASSEGTGIDNEQFF. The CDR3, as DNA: TGCGCCAGCAGTGAAGGGACAGGGATAGACAATGAGCAGTTCTTC.

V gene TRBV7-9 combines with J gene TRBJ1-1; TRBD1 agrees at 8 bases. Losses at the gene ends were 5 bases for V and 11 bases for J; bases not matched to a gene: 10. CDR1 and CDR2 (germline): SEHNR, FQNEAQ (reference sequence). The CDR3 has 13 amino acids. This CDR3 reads CASSISDRGYAFF. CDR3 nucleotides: TGTGCCAGCAGCATATCAGACAGGGGTTATGCTTTCTTT.

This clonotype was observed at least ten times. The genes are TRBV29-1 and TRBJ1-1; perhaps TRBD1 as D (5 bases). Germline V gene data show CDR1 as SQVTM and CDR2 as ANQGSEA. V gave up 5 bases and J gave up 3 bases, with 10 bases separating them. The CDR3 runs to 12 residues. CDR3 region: CSVLSTDTEAFF. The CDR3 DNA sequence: TGCAGCGTTCTTTCGACAGACACTGAAGCTTTCTTT. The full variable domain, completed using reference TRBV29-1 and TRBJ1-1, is SAVISQKPSRDICQRGTSLTIQCQVDSQVTMMFWYRQQPGQSLTLIATANQGSEATYESGFVIDKFPISRPNLTFSTLTVSNMSPEDSSIYLCSVLSTDTEAFFGQGTRLTVV.

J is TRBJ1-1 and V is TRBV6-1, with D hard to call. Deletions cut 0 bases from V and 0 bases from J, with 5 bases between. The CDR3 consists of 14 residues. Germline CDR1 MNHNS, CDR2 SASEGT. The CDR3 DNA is TGTGCCAGCAGTGAAGCCAGATTGAACACTGAAGCTTTCTTT. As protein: CASSEARLNTEAFF.

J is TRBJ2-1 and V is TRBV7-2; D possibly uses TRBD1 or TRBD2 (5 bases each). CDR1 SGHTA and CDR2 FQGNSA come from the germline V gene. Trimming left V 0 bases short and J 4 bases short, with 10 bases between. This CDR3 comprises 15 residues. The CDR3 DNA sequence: TGTGCCAGCAGCTTAGCGAGGGGCGGGTACAATGAGCAGTTCTTC. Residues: CASSLARGGYNEQFF.

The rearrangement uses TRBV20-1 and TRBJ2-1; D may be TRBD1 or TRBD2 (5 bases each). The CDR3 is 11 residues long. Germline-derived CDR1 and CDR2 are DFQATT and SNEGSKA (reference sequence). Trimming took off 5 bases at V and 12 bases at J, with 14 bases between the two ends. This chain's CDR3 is CSASSGTMQFF. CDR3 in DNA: TGCAGTGCTTCATCCGGGACCATGCAGTTCTTC.

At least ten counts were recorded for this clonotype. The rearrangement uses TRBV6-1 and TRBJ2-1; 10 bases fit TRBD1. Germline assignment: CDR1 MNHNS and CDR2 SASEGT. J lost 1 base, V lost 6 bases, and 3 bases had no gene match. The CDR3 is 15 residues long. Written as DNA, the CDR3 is TGTGCCAGCAGACTGGACAGGGGGTCCTACAATGAGCAGTTCTTC. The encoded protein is CASRLDRGSYNEQFF.

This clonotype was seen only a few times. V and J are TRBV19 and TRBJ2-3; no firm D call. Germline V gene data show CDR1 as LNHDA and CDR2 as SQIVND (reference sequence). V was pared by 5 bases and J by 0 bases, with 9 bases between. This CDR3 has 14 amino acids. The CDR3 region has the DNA TGTGCCAGTAGTCATCGGTACAGCACAGATACGCAGTATTTT. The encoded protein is CASSHRYSTDTQYF.